These 21 T cell receptor beta chains originate from one sample sequenced in a study of blood T cell repertoires in COVID-19. TCRdb's table, derived via immunoSEQ multiplex PCR, lists solely in-frame clones and lacks some. The data hold about 360,000 clones, with approximately 91% observed a single time. The sequenced material came from PBMCs or T cells enriched from blood (not recorded which). The receptors shown here come from a woman aged 40 to 50 with acute COVID-19.

A single count supports this clone. The chain has TRBV28 and TRBJ1-4, with D possibly being TRBD1 (5 bases). Per the germline V gene, CDR1 is MDHEN and CDR2 is SYDVKM. This CDR3 spans 15 amino acids. Trimming removed 6 bases at V and 6 bases at J, with 17 bases between. CDR3 region: CASSPQMTDDEKLFF. CDR3 nucleotide sequence: TGTGCCAGCAGCCCACAGATGACAGACGATGAAAAACTGTTTTTT. Complete variable domain (other parts from reference TRBV28 and TRBJ1-4): DVKVTQSSRYLVKRTGEKVFLECVQDMDHENMFWYRQDPGLGLRLIYFSYDVKMKEKGDIPEGYSVSREKKERFSLILESASTNQTSMYLCASSPQMTDDEKLFFGSGTQLSVL.

V usage is TRBV9 and J usage is TRBJ1-2; D is undetermined. Trimming left V 0 bases short and J 6 bases short, with 21 bases between. CDR3 length: 17 residues. The germline V gene has CDR1 SGDLS and CDR2 YYNGEE. The CDR3 spells CASSVGRTGSQENGYTF. The CDR3 coding sequence is TGTGCCAGCAGCGTAGGACGGACTGGGTCGCAGGAGAATGGCTACACCTTC.

The chain couples TRBV6-6 to TRBJ1-5; 8 bases align to TRBD1. CDR3 size: 16 residues. Germline V lookup: CDR1 MNHNY, CDR2 SVGAGI (reference sequence). Trimming at V came to 0 bases and at J to 4 bases, leaving 5 bases not matched to a gene. CDR3 in amino acids: CASSYSDRGLNQPQHF. The CDR3 DNA sequence: TGTGCCAGCAGTTACTCCGACAGGGGATTAAATCAGCCCCAGCATTTT.

This chain joins TRBV15 and TRBJ1-6; maybe TRBD1 (5 bases). In germline, CDR1 is LNHNV, CDR2 YYDKDF (reference sequence). V lost 1 base to trimming and J lost 9 bases, with 7 bases between them. The CDR3 runs to 13 residues. CDR3 region: CATSRAGISPLHF. The CDR3, as DNA: TGTGCCACCAGCAGAGCAGGGATTTCACCCCTCCACTTT.

The chain is built from TRBV7-9 and TRBJ1-1, with D uncertain. Trimming shortened V by 1 base and J by 2 bases, and 11 bases separated the two germline ends. Germline V CDR1 and CDR2: SEHNR, FQNEAQ (reference sequence). The CDR3 is 15 residues long. CDR3 nucleotides: TGTGCCAGCAGCTTAGGAACGAGGGTAAACACTGAAGCTTTCTTT. This translates into CASSLGTRVNTEAFF.

V gene TRBV6-1 combines with J gene TRBJ2-7, with D possibly matching TRBD1 (6 bases). Germline V gene data show CDR1 as MNHNS and CDR2 as SASEGT. The length of the CDR3 is 15 residues. V lost 3 bases and J lost 3, with 15 bases in between. As DNA, the CDR3 is TGTGCCAGCAGTGACATGGACAGTTACCTCTACGAGCAGTACTTC. This sequence encodes CASSDMDSYLYEQYF.

CDR3 in amino acids: CASSPPGQGRGYTF. As DNA, the CDR3 is TGTGCCAGCAGCCCGCCGGGACAGGGAAGAGGGTACACCTTC. The gene calls are TRBV3-1 (or the pseudogene TRBV3-2) and TRBJ1-2; TRBD1 agrees at 9 bases. The CDR3 length is 14 residues. Per the germline V gene, CDR1 is LGHDT and CDR2 is YNNKEL (reference sequence). After removal of 4 bases from V and 11 bases from J, the junction contained 11 bases not matched to a gene.

The chain carries TRBV24-1 and TRBJ2-1; no clear D. The CDR3 consists of 17 residues. CDR1 and CDR2 from the germline V gene are KGHDR and SFDVKD. Trimming stripped 4 bases from V and 0 bases from J, with 15 bases between. Here the CDR3 reads CATSEATRASSYNEQFF. The CDR3 DNA is TGTGCCACCAGTGAAGCAACCCGAGCTAGCTCCTACAATGAGCAGTTCTTC.

Points on this clone: Different DNA sequences within this sample yield the same CDR3. V gene TRBV19 combines with J gene TRBJ1-2; 8 nucleotides line up with TRBD1. V lost 3 bases and J lost 4; bases outside the gene matches: 4. The V gene's germline CDR1 is LNHDA and CDR2 SQIVND (reference sequence). The CDR3 sequence is 14 residues long. This CDR3 reads CASSIDRGGYGYTF. For the CDR3, the DNA is TGTGCCAGTAGTATCGACAGGGGAGGCTATGGCTACACCTTC.

The rearrangement joins TRBV18 to TRBJ2-7; D may be TRBD1 (5 bases). V gave up 2 bases and J gave up 0 bases, with 14 bases separating them. This CDR3 is 16 amino acids long. Germline V gene sequence: CDR1 KGHSH, CDR2 LQKENI. The CDR3 is CASSPFGASISYEQYF. In nucleotides, the CDR3 is TGTGCCAGCTCACCATTTGGGGCGAGTATCTCCTACGAGCAGTACTTC.

This chain uses TRBV6-5 with TRBJ2-7, with D perhaps matching TRBD1 (5 bases). Germline CDR1 reads MNHEY; CDR2 reads SVGAGI. CDR3 length equals 14 residues. V was clipped by 1 base and J by 7 bases, with 14 bases between them. The CDR3 sequence: CASSYYGAVGEQYF. CDR3 sequence (DNA): TGTGCCAGCAGTTACTATGGGGCTGTGGGGGAGCAGTACTTC.

The chain links TRBV19 to TRBJ2-6; TRBD1 might be the D (6 bases). Per the germline V gene, CDR1 is LNHDA and CDR2 is SQIVND (reference sequence). V lost 11 bases and J 2 bases, leaving 13 bases between the germline ends. This CDR3 comprises 14 residues. The CDR3 DNA is TGTGCCGGCTCACAGGGAACTGGGGCCAACGTCCTGACTTTC. Translation gives CAGSQGTGANVLTF. The full variable domain, with the rest looked up from reference TRBV19 and TRBJ2-6, is DGGITQSPKYLFRKEGQNVTLSCEQNLNHDAMYWYRQDPGQGLRLIYYSQIVNDFQKGDIAEGYSVSREKKESFPLTVTSAQKNPTAFYLCAGSQGTGANVLTFGAGSRLTVL.

Only one count was recorded for this clone. Germline is not matched at one junction end, which may reflect a read error. The chain combines TRBV5-1 with TRBJ2-5; 9 nucleotides match TRBD2. This CDR3 is 15 amino acids long. Per germline, CDR1 SGHRS and CDR2 YFSETQ. CDR3 protein: CASSFLAGRREAQYF. The CDR3, as DNA: TGCGCCAGCAGCTTCCTAGCGGGAAGAAGAGAGGCCCAGTACTTC.

This clone showed up just once. The rearrangement joins TRBV27 to TRBJ1-5; possible D gene TRBD1, 5 bases. Germline CDR1 and CDR2: MNHEY and SMNVEV (reference sequence). The CDR3 contains 14 residues. The V gene lost 6 bases and the J gene lost 4 bases, with 13 bases spanning the gap. The CDR3 sequence: CASSPGTGNQPQHF. In DNA form, the CDR3 reads TGTGCCAGCAGCCCCGGGACTGGGAATCAGCCCCAGCATTTT.

The rearrangement uses TRBV7-9 and TRBJ1-3; TRBD1 matches at 8 bases. V was pared by 5 bases and J by 4 bases, with 7 bases of the junction left unmatched. In germline, CDR1 is SEHNR, CDR2 FQNEAQ (reference sequence). This CDR3 spans 15 amino acids. The CDR3 DNA follows: TGTGCCAGCAGCGCGACAGGGGCGCTCGGAAACACCATATATTTT. It specifies CASSATGALGNTIYF.

The rearrangement uses TRBV14 and TRBJ1-3; the match to TRBD1 covers 7 bases. The CDR3 sequence is 14 residues long. Germline V gene lookup returns CDR1 SGHDN and CDR2 FVKESK. The V and J ends lost 0 bases and 9 bases, in that order; junction bases with no gene match: 5. CDR3 loop: CASSQDWSGGTIYF. The CDR3 nucleotides read TGTGCCAGCAGCCAAGATTGGTCAGGGGGCACCATATATTTT.

The chain has TRBV10-3 and TRBJ2-3; TRBD1 matches 10 bases. Germline loops: CDR1 ENHRY, CDR2 SYGVKD. With V trimmed by 5 bases and J by 8 bases, 7 bases remained unmatched. The length of the CDR3 is 14 residues. The CDR3 region has the DNA TGTGCCATCAGTAAAGGACAGGGGGACGGTACGCAGTATTTT. Its translation is CAISKGQGDGTQYF.

This clone has a handful of counts. The chain has TRBV2 and TRBJ1-3, with D hard to call. The CDR3 sequence is 15 residues long. V shed 2 bases and J shed 2 bases, with 10 bases lying between them. Looked up from germline, CDR1 is SNHLY and CDR2 is FYNNEI. CDR3 amino acids: CASSELGRAGNTIYF. The CDR3 DNA is TGTGCCAGCAGTGAACTGGGGAGGGCTGGAAACACCATATATTTT.

The chain carries TRBV2 and TRBJ1-5; TRBD1 matches at 7 bases. After removal of 4 bases from V and 6 bases from J, the junction contained 6 bases not matched to a gene. Germline CDR1 SNHLY, CDR2 FYNNEI. This CDR3 comprises 14 residues. The CDR3 DNA reads TGTGCCAGCAGTGGGCAGGGGGTTCCTCAGCCCCAGCATTTT. It specifies CASSGQGVPQPQHF.

CDR3 DNA: TGTGCCTGGAGTGTAGGGGGCGGGCTGTTGTTACCGGGCTATGGCTACACCTTC. Its protein product is CAWSVGGGLLLPGYGYTF. The rearrangement uses TRBV30 and TRBJ1-2, with 7 bases that match TRBD1. Germline CDR1 is GTSNPN and CDR2 is SVGIG (reference sequence). The CDR3 extends over 18 amino acids. Unmatched junction bases numbered 17, after V lost 0 bases and J lost 4 bases.

The chain carries TRBV4-2 and TRBJ2-7; weak D call: TRBD1 (5 bases). The germline V gene encodes CDR1 LGHNA and CDR2 YNFKEQ. The V end lost 1 base, the J end lost 3 bases, and 10 bases lay between the germline ends. The CDR3 has 14 residues. The CDR3 DNA reads as TGTGCCAGCAGCCAAGCAGGGCTTCACTACGAGCAGTACTTC. Translated, it gives CASSQAGLHYEQYF.